This TCR beta chain was identified during a study of PD-L1 blockade in urothelial cancer (dated by TCRdb to between 2016 and 2019). Study-level background: Therapy was started in the mid-2010s for all patients, and atezolizumab 1,200 mg was administered intravenously every 3 weeks. About 85% of the roughly 29 patients were identified as males with urothelial cancer of bladder origin, and a prior smoking history was reported by 18 of 29 patients. An ECOG performance status of 0 or 1 was recorded for the patients, and 0 to 3 prior chemotherapy regimens had been received by the patients. Blood samples were analyzed at two time points: 3 weeks after treatment start (second dose) and 6 weeks after treatment start. A median of roughly 140,000 T cells and some 90,000 unique TCRs was obtained from blood samples, and a median clonality of roughly 0.074 was observed. The study, an exploratory multi-omic analysis, examined somatic, immune and clinical correlates of response to PD-L1 blockade with atezolizumab in urothelial cancer. TCR sequencing covered pretreatment tumor samples and matched, serially collected peripheral blood taken before and after atezolizumab treatment. Progression-free survival longer than 6 months counted as durable clinical benefit, and TCR features were additionally tested against both progression-free and overall survival. In the same patients, pretreatment tumors underwent whole exome sequencing and RNA sequencing in addition to TCR sequencing. Durable clinical benefit was achieved by nine patients but not by the remaining 20. Pretreatment blood TCR-seq was available for nearly 30 patients, at least one posttreatment blood collection was obtained for 25 or so patients, and tumor TCR-seq was available for 25 or so patients.

The paper as a whole reports these results and caveats: Improved progression-free and overall survival was associated with having pretreatment peripheral blood TCR clonality below the median. Greater expansion of tumor-associated TCR clones in peripheral blood 3 weeks after the start of treatment was observed in patients with durable benefit (n of about 20, p = 0.022). Because the sample size was small (n of about 30) and many exploratory analyses were performed, the results are intended to be hypothesis-generating.

Concerning this clone: Its antigen is still unknown. No much larger clone exists at a distance of one base, and base qualities are not known.

Each PCR received spiked-in synthetic TCR analog templates so that absolute template abundance could be estimated from read counts. The immunoSEQ assay was used to amplify TCRbeta CDR3 regions from genomic DNA with bias-controlled V and J gene primers. Sequencing of rearranged TCRbeta segments was done at approximately 20X coverage. The study's processing was this. Clustering was used to correct sequencing errors, and CDR3s were annotated against IMGT so that V, D and J genes could be assigned. Only productive TCRbeta rearrangements were used in downstream analyses, excluding out-of-frame or stop-codon sequences. Clonality was computed as one minus Shannon entropy normalized by the log of the number of unique productive sequences. Clones differing between time points or between blood and tumor were identified using Fisher's exact test with Benjamini-Hochberg correction, with an adjusted p below 0.01 applied as the threshold. TCRdb took over this immuneACCESS table, retaining in-frame rearrangements with V and J assigned. Such tables are incomplete; in checked studies, under half of the missing clones stem from an unresolved V gene, and the remainder is unexplained. The V and J calls and the clone size are those of that table, but D and trimming were determined from the DNA. This sample is represented by 20,000 to 25,000 clones; about four fifths of them were singletons. 8% to 10% of the sample rests with the top ten.

A cohort of approximately 30 patients with locally advanced or metastatic urothelial carcinoma, treated at Memorial Sloan Kettering on a trial protocol, was included. Peripheral blood mononuclear cells were collected pretreatment and during treatment, with between 1 and 8 total time points per patient. The Qiagen DNeasy Blood extraction kit was used to purify genomic DNA from total PBMCs and from tumor samples. Collected pretreatment and during treatment, PBMCs were isolated and stored as previously described. CDR1 LNHDA and CDR2 SQIVND were looked up in the germline V gene (reference sequence). Measured from the cysteine to the phenylalanine, the CDR3 is 15 residues long. Only the CDR3 DNA is retained, 45 bases long and in frame from the first base. V and J are trimmed by 6 bases and 5 bases, and the gene matches miss 10 bases of the junction.

The TCR sequence derives from a man aged 65 to 85 with urothelial cancer. The chain is encoded by TRBV19 joined to TRBJ1-5, with 7 junctional bases fitting TRBD1. The input for sequencing was PBMCs, taken around atezolizumab (anti-PD-L1) treatment. The DNA sequence is given as TGTGCCAGTAGGGTTGACAGGGAGAGGGATCAGCCCCAGCATTTT. The resulting protein is CASRVDRERDQPQHF. When the CDR3 is completed using the reference TRBV19 and TRBJ1-5 genes on either side, the full variable domain is DGGITQSPKYLFRKEGQNVTLSCEQNLNHDAMYWYRQDPGQGLRLIYYSQIVNDFQKGDIAEGYSVSREKKESFPLTVTSAQKNPTAFYLCASRVDRERDQPQHFGDGTRLSIL.